Listed here are 23 T cell receptor beta chains from one sample, sequenced in a study of blood T cell repertoires in COVID-19. Profiling relied on immunoSEQ multiplex PCR, and the TCRdb table lists in-frame clones only, not all of them. The sample lists approximately 70,000 clones, about 80% occurring once. Sequences were obtained from peripheral blood. These receptor sequences come from a man aged 65 to 79 who had recovered from COVID-19.

The gene calls are TRBV7-9 and TRBJ1-2; maybe TRBD1 (5 bases). Germline lookup yields CDR1 SEHNR and CDR2 FQNEAQ (reference sequence). Trimming removed 0 bases from V and 7 bases from J, with 6 bases in between. The CDR3 consists of 12 residues. CDR3 coding DNA: TGTGCCAGCAGCTTAGCGGGGGGTGGCTACACCTTC. Translating gives CASSLAGGGYTF.

The CDR3 is CASSQDYRAPETQYF. The CDR3 region has the DNA TGCGCCAGCAGCCAAGATTACAGGGCCCCAGAGACCCAGTACTTC. The chain has TRBV4-3 and TRBJ2-5, with D possibly TRBD1 on 6 matching bases. There are 15 residues in the CDR3. Trimming left V 0 bases short and J 4 bases short, with 12 bases between. Germline V gives CDR1 LGHNA, CDR2 YSLEER.

This clone was seen a handful of times. The CDR3 protein is CASSFAAGGSYNEQFF. CDR3 DNA sequence: TGTGCCAGCAGTTTCGCAGCGGGAGGATCCTACAATGAGCAGTTCTTC. The chain employs TRBV6-5 and TRBJ2-1; 9 bases fit TRBD2. The germline CDR1 and CDR2 sequences are MNHEY and SVGAGI. The CDR3 covers 16 residues. Unmatched junction bases numbered 5, after V lost 4 bases and J lost 1 base.

This clone has only a few counts. The chain uses TRBV27 and TRBJ2-2, with TRBD2 matching over 10 bases. Germline V lookup: CDR1 MNHEY, CDR2 SMNVEV (reference sequence). The J segment lost 0 bases and the V segment lost 2 bases, leaving 6 bases of the junction unmatched. The CDR3 is 18 amino acids. The CDR3 nucleotides are TGTGCCAGCAGTTTACGTAGCGGGAGGACTACGAACACCGGGGAGCTGTTTTTT. Its protein is CASSLRSGRTTNTGELFF.

This clone has a single count. The chain combines TRBV30 with TRBJ1-6; weak D call: TRBD1 (6 bases). Trimming took off 0 bases at V and 8 bases at J, with 11 bases between the two ends. The CDR3 is 14 residues long. Germline V gene data show CDR1 as GTSNPN and CDR2 as SVGIG (reference sequence). The CDR3 coding sequence is TGTGCCTGGAGTGTTCCAGGGGCATATTCACCCCTCCACTTT. Translating gives CAWSVPGAYSPLHF.

The V and J genes are TRBV6-2 or TRBV6-3 and TRBJ1-1; 7 bases fit TRBD1. The CDR3 extends over 14 amino acids. After removal of 5 bases from V and 8 bases from J, the junction contained 11 bases not matched to a gene. Germline CDR1 MNHEY, CDR2 SVGEGT. The CDR3 protein is CASSTDREGGEAFF. The CDR3 nucleotides read TGTGCCAGCAGTACCGACAGGGAAGGGGGGGAAGCTTTCTTT.

The genes are TRBV7-2 and TRBJ2-2; D possibly corresponds to TRBD1 (6 bases). The CDR3 is made up of 15 amino acids. Germline CDR1 and CDR2: SGHTA and FQGNSA. Trimming took 2 bases from V and 0 from J, leaving 7 bases between them. The DNA of the CDR3 is TGTGCCAGCAGCTTAAGGGACACGAACACCGGGGAGCTGTTTTTT. Its protein product is CASSLRDTNTGELFF. Drawing the rest from reference TRBV7-2 and TRBJ2-2, the complete variable domain is GAGVSQSPSNKVTEKGKDVELRCDPISGHTALYWYRQSLGQGLEFLIYFQGNSAPDKSGLPSDRFSAERTGGSVSTLTIQRTQQEDSAVYLCASSLRDTNTGELFFGEGSRLTVL.

J is TRBJ2-7 and V is TRBV19; no reliable D call. CDR1 LNHDA and CDR2 SQIVND come from the germline V gene (reference sequence). V was shortened by 9 bases and J by 3 bases, with 15 bases between the two germline ends. This CDR3 contains 13 residues. In DNA, the CDR3 is TGTGCCAGCAGCGATAAAGCCGGCTACGAGCAGTACTTC. Protein: CASSDKAGYEQYF.

The chain joins TRBV20-1 to TRBJ2-3; the D gene is possibly TRBD1 (5 bases). CDR3 length: 13 amino acids. Trimming took 3 bases from V and 6 from J, leaving 13 bases between them. The germline gives CDR1 DFQATT, CDR2 SNEGSKA (reference sequence). CDR3 in DNA: TGCAGTGCTAGTATCAGGGAAGGTGATACGCAGTATTTT. This translates into CSASIREGDTQYF.

As DNA, the CDR3 is TGTGCCAGCTCACCACCTGGCCGCCGACTTGGAAAAGATACGCAGTATTTT. The encoded protein is CASSPPGRRLGKDTQYF. V is TRBV18 and J is TRBJ2-3; no clear D. The CDR3 has 17 amino acids. Trimming took 0 bases from V and 5 from J, leaving 18 bases between them. CDR1 KGHSH and CDR2 LQKENI come from the germline V gene.

This clone was counted only a few times. V is TRBV11-3 and J is TRBJ2-7; 9 bases map to TRBD1. The CDR3 is 16 residues long. J gave up 4 bases and V 1 base, and 8 bases lay outside the gene matches. Per the germline V gene, CDR1 is SGHNT and CDR2 is YENEEA. The DNA for the CDR3 is TGTGCCAGCAGCTTAGCAGCAGGGACAGGGCTATACGAGCAGTACTTC. It yields the protein CASSLAAGTGLYEQYF. Full variable domain (outside the CDR3, taken from reference TRBV11-3 and TRBJ2-7): EAGVVQSPRYKIIEKKQPVAFWCNPISGHNTLYWYLQNLGQGPELLIRYENEEAVDDSQLPKDRFSAERLKGVDSTLKIQPAELGDSAVYLCASSLAAGTGLYEQYFGPGTRLTVT.

V usage is TRBV11-2 and J usage is TRBJ2-5; perhaps TRBD2 as D (5 bases). The CDR3 is made up of 12 amino acids. V lost 4 bases and J 5 bases, leaving 8 bases between the germline ends. Germline V gives CDR1 SGHAT, CDR2 FQNNGV. The CDR3 sequence: CASSSGTETQYF. DNA for the CDR3: TGTGCCAGCAGCTCGGGAACGGAGACCCAGTACTTC. The full variable domain, its missing parts supplied by reference TRBV11-2 and TRBJ2-5, is EAGVAQSPRYKIIEKRQSVAFWCNPISGHATLYWYQQILGQGPKLLIQFQNNGVVDDSQLPKDRFSAERLKGVDSTLKIQPAKLEDSAVYLCASSSGTETQYFGPGTRLLVL.

The V gene is TRBV7-2, the J gene TRBJ2-3; TRBD2 is a possible D gene (6 bases). This CDR3 has 15 residues. V was pared by 2 bases and J by 5 bases, with 14 bases between. Germline CDR1 and CDR2: SGHTA and FQGNSA. This CDR3 reads CASSLTRELVDTQYF. CDR3 coding DNA: TGTGCCAGCAGCTTAACTCGGGAGTTGGTAGATACGCAGTATTTT. The variable domain in full, completed from reference TRBV7-2 and TRBJ2-3, reads GAGVSQSPSNKVTEKGKDVELRCDPISGHTALYWYRQSLGQGLEFLIYFQGNSAPDKSGLPSDRFSAERTGGSVSTLTIQRTQQEDSAVYLCASSLTRELVDTQYFGPGTRLTVL.

This clone was detected only a few times. Additional DNA sequences in this sample encode the identical CDR3. V usage is TRBV11-3 and J usage is TRBJ2-7, with D tentatively TRBD2 (6 bases). V lost 2 bases and J 6 bases, leaving 8 bases between the germline ends. This CDR3 has 12 amino acids. Germline CDR1 SGHNT, CDR2 YENEEA. CDR3: CASSLTGGEQYF. The DNA of the CDR3 is TGTGCCAGCAGCTTAACCGGGGGCGAGCAGTACTTC.

The chain couples TRBV15 to TRBJ1-5, with a tentative D call TRBD1 (5 bases). V shed 1 base and J shed 5 bases, with 9 bases lying between them. Germline assignment: CDR1 LNHNV and CDR2 YYDKDF (reference sequence). The CDR3 sequence is 14 residues long. The CDR3, as DNA: TGTGCCACCAGCAGAGGTGACAGCGATCAGCCCCAGCATTTT. Translated: CATSRGDSDQPQHF. Variable domain in full (rest from reference TRBV15 and TRBJ1-5): DAMVIQNPRYQVTQFGKPVTLSCSQTLNHNVMYWYQQKSSQAPKLLFHYYDKDFNNEADTPDNFQSRRPNTSFCFLDIRSPGLGDTAMYLCATSRGDSDQPQHFGDGTRLSIL.

The gene calls are TRBV19 and TRBJ2-3; D is perhaps TRBD1 (5 bases). The V end lost 7 bases, the J end lost 6 bases, and 20 bases lay between the germline ends. Germline-derived CDR1 and CDR2 are LNHDA and SQIVND (reference sequence). The CDR3 sequence is 15 residues long. The CDR3 is CASTGAGRDIDTQYF. The CDR3 DNA sequence: TGTGCCAGTACGGGTGCAGGCAGGGATATCGATACGCAGTATTTT.

This chain uses TRBV7-2 with TRBJ1-1; unclear D gene. The CDR3 totals 14 residues. The germline V gene has CDR1 SGHTA and CDR2 FQGNSA. V was shortened by 2 bases and J by 4 bases, with 11 bases between the two germline ends. The CDR3 DNA reads as TGTGCCAGCAGCTTATCGCAGGTGGCCACTGAAGCTTTCTTT. Encoded protein: CASSLSQVATEAFF.

The genes are TRBV19 and TRBJ2-5; D gene unclear. The CDR3 extends over 14 amino acids. Trimming pared 1 base from V and 0 bases from J, leaving 6 bases between. CDR1 and CDR2 from the germline V gene are LNHDA and SQIVND (reference sequence). CDR3 coding DNA: TGTGCCAGTAGTATAGGCACAGACCAAGAGACCCAGTACTTC. Translated, it gives CASSIGTDQETQYF.

The chain links TRBV27 to TRBJ2-1; the match to TRBD1 covers 10 bases. This CDR3 is built from 15 residues. Germline trimming cut 4 bases from V and 7 bases from J; bases unmatched to any gene: 7. CDR1 MNHEY and CDR2 SMNVEV come from the germline V gene (reference sequence). The CDR3 region has the DNA TGTGCCAGCAGTTCACCCGGGACAGGGGTTAATGAGCAGTTCTTC. Translating it yields CASSSPGTGVNEQFF.

For the CDR3, the DNA is TGTGCCAGCAGCTCGCCCTTTGGGGGGGCTAGGAGAGATACGCAGTATTTT. Its protein product is CASSSPFGGARRDTQYF. The chain carries TRBV7-2 and TRBJ2-3; D might be TRBD2 (7 bases). Per the germline V gene, CDR1 is SGHTA and CDR2 is FQGNSA. V was clipped by 4 bases and J by 5 bases, with 22 bases between them. This CDR3 contains 17 residues.

This clone has a handful of counts. The chain joins TRBV5-4 to TRBJ2-7; maybe TRBD2 (6 bases). Trimming pared 0 bases from V and 7 bases from J, leaving 14 bases between. Germline CDR1 is SGHNT and CDR2 is YYREEE (reference sequence). The CDR3 has 14 amino acids. This CDR3 reads CASSLGTGAGEQYF. The CDR3 DNA is TGTGCCAGCAGCTTGGGTACAGGTGCGGGAGAGCAGTACTTC.

CDR3 sequence: CASSLTGGQGGRNTEAFF. CDR3 sequence (DNA): TGTGCCAGCAGCCTAACAGGTGGACAGGGGGGACGGAACACTGAAGCTTTCTTT. The chain couples TRBV7-2 to TRBJ1-1, with 10 bases aligning to TRBD1. The CDR3 has 18 amino acids. Germline CDR1 is SGHTA and CDR2 is FQGNSA. The V segment lost 5 bases and the J segment 1 base; nucleotides outside the gene matches: 13. Drawing the rest from reference TRBV7-2 and TRBJ1-1, the complete variable domain is GAGVSQSPSNKVTEKGKDVELRCDPISGHTALYWYRQSLGQGLEFLIYFQGNSAPDKSGLPSDRFSAERTGGSVSTLTIQRTQQEDSAVYLCASSLTGGQGGRNTEAFFGQGTRLTVV.

The gene calls are TRBV5-1 and TRBJ2-3; unclear D gene. There are 14 residues in the CDR3. Trimming shortened V by 5 bases and J by 4 bases, and 14 bases separated the two germline ends. CDR1 and CDR2 (germline): SGHRS, YFSETQ. Here the CDR3 reads CASRRLDGSDTQYF. The DNA for the CDR3 is TGCGCCAGCAGACGGCTAGACGGTTCAGATACGCAGTATTTT.